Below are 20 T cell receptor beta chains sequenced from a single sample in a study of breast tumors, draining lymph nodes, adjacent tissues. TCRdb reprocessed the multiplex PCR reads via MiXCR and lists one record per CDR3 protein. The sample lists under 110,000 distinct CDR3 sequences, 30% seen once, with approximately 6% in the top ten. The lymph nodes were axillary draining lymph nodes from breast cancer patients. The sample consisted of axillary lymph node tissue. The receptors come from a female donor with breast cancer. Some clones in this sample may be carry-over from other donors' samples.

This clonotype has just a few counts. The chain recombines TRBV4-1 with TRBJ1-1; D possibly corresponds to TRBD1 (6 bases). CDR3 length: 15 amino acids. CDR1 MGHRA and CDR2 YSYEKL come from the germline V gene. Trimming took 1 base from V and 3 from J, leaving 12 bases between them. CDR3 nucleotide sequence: TGCGCCAGCAGCCAAGTTTCGGGGGCGGACACTGAAGCTTTCTTT. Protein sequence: CASSQVSGADTEAFF.

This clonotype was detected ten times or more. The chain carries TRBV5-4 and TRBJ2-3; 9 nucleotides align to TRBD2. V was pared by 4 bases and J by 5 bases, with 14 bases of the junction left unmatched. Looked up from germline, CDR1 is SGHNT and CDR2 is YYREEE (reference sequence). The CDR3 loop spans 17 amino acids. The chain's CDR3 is CASSPSLNSGGGDTQYF. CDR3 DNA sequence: TGTGCCAGCAGCCCGTCGTTGAATAGCGGGGGCGGAGATACGCAGTATTTT.

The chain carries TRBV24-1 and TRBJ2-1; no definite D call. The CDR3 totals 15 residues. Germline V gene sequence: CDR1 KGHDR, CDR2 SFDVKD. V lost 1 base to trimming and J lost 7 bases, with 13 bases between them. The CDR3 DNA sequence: TGTGCCACCAGTGATTTTGAACCGGCGAAGAATGAGCAGTTCTTC. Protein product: CATSDFEPAKNEQFF.

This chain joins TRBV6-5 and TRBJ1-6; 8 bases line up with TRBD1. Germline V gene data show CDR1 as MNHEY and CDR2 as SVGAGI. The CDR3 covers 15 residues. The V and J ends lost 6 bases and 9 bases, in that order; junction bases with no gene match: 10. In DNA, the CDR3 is TGTGCCAGCAGCCACGGACAGGGTTCAAGTTCACCCCTCCACTTT. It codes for CASSHGQGSSSPLHF.

CDR3: CASSHRLSDTGELFF. The CDR3 nucleotides are TGTGCCAGCAGTCACCGTCTCAGTGACACCGGGGAGCTGTTTTTT. V usage is TRBV6-2 or TRBV6-3 and J usage is TRBJ2-2, with D unresolved. The germline V and J ends were trimmed by 5 bases and 3 bases, with 13 bases remaining between them. The CDR3 is 15 residues long. Per germline, CDR1 MNHEY and CDR2 SVGEGT.

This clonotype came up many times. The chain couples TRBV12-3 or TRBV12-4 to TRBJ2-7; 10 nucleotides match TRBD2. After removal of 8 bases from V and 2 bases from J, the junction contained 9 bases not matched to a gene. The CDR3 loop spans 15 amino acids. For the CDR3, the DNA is TGTGCCAGCGGAGCGGGGGGGATCCAGACCTACGAGCAGTACTTC. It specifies CASGAGGIQTYEQYF.

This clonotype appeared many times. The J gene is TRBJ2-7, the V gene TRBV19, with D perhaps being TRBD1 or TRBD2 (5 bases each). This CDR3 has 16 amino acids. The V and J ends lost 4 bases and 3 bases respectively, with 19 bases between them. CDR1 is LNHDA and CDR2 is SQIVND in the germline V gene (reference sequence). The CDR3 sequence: CASSTAGDGSFYEQYF. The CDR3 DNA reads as TGTGCCAGTAGTACTGCCGGGGACGGATCCTTCTACGAGCAGTACTTC. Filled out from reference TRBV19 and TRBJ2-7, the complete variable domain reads DGGITQSPKYLFRKEGQNVTLSCEQNLNHDAMYWYRQDPGQGLRLIYYSQIVNDFQKGDIAEGYSVSREKKESFPLTVTSAQKNPTAFYLCASSTAGDGSFYEQYFGPGTRLTVT.

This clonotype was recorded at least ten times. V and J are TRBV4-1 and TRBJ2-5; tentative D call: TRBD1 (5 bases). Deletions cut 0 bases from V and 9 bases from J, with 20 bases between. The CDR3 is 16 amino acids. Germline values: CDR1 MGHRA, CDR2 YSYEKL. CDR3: CASSQDYVLGGAAQYF. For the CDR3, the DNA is TGCGCCAGCAGCCAAGATTATGTTCTGGGTGGGGCGGCCCAGTACTTC.

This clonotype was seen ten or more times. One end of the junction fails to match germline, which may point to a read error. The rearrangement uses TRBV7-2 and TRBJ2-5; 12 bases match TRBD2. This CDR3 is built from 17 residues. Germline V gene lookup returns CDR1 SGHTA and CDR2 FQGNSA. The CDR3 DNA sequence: TGTGCCAGCAGCTTAGTGCTAGCGGGGGGGTTGCAAGAGCCCCAGTACTTC. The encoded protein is CASSLVLAGGLQEPQYF.

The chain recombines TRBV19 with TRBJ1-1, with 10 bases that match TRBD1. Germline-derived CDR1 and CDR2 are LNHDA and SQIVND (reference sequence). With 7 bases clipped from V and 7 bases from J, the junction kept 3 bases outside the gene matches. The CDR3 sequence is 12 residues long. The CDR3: CASMDRGNEAFF. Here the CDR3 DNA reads TGTGCCAGTATGGACAGGGGGAATGAAGCTTTCTTT.

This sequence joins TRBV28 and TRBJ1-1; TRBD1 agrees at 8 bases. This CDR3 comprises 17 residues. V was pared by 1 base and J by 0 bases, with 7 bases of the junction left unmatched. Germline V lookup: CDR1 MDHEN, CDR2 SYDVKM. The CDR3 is CASSLSRTGWVNTEAFF. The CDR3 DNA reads TGTGCCAGCAGTTTATCCCGGACAGGGTGGGTGAACACTGAAGCTTTCTTT.

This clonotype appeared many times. The CDR3 bases are TGTGCCAGCAGGTACAACCCCGGGGAGCAGTTCTTC. Translation: CASRYNPGEQFF. The chain joins TRBV7-2 to TRBJ2-1, with no clear D. The CDR3 runs 12 residues. Trimming pared 6 bases from V and 10 bases from J, leaving 13 bases between. CDR1 is SGHTA and CDR2 is FQGNSA in the germline V gene. Combining the CDR3 with reference TRBV7-2 and TRBJ2-1 gives the whole variable domain GAGVSQSPSNKVTEKGKDVELRCDPISGHTALYWYRQSLGQGLEFLIYFQGNSAPDKSGLPSDRFSAERTGGSVSTLTIQRTQQEDSAVYLCASRYNPGEQFFGPGTRLTVL.

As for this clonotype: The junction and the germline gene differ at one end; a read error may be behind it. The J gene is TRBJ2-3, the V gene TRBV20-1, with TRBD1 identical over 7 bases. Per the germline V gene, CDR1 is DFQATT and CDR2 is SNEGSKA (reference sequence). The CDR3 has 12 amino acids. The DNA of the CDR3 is TGCAGTGTGGATAGGGGGACAGATACGCGGTATTTT. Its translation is CSVDRGTDTRYF.

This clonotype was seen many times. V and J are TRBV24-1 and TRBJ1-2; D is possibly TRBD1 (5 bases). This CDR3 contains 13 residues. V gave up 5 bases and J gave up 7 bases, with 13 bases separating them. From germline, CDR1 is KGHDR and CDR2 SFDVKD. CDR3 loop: CATSAGEWSGYTF. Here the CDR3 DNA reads TGTGCCACCAGTGCGGGGGAATGGAGTGGCTACACCTTC.

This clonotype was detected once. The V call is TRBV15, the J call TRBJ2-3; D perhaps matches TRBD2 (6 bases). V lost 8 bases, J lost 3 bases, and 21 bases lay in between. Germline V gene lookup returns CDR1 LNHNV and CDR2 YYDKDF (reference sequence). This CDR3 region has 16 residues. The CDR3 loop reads CATAGRQTVHTDTQYF. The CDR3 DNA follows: TGTGCCACCGCGGGGCGCCAGACAGTGCATACAGATACGCAGTATTTT.

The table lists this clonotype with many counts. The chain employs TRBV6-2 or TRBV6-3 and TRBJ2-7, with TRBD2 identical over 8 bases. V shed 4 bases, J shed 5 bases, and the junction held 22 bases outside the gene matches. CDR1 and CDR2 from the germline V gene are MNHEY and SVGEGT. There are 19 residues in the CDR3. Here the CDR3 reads CASSFLTRTSGLGGHEQYF. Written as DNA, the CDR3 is TGTGCCAGCAGTTTCCTTACGAGAACTAGCGGCCTCGGGGGGCACGAGCAGTACTTC.

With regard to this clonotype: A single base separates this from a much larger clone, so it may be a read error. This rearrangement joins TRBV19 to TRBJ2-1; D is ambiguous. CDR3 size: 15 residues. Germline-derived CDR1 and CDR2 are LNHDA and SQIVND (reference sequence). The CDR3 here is CASSIGSSSYNGQFF. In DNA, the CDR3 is TGTGCCAGTAGTATCGGCTCGAGCTCCTACAATGGGCAGTTCTTC. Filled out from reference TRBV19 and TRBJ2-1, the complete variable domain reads DGGITQSPKYLFRKEGQNVTLSCEQNLNHDAMYWYRQDPGQGLRLIYYSQIVNDFQKGDIAEGYSVSREKKESFPLTVTSAQKNPTAFYLCASSIGSSSYNGQFFGPGTRLTVL.

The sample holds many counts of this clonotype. CDR3 DNA: TGTGCCAGCAGCTTATACGAGACCCAGTACTTC. It encodes CASSLYETQYF. The rearrangement uses TRBV5-8 and TRBJ2-5; no firm D call. The CDR3 spans 11 residues. The V end lost 2 bases, the J end lost 5 bases, and 4 bases lay between the germline ends. Germline CDR1 and CDR2: SGHTS and YDEGEE. The full variable domain, rest sourced from reference TRBV5-8 and TRBJ2-5, is EAGVTQSPTHLIKTRGQQATLRCSPISGHTSVYWYQQALGLGLQFLLWYDEGEERNRGNFPPRFSGRQFPNYSSELNVNALELEDSALYLCASSLYETQYFGPGTRLLVL.

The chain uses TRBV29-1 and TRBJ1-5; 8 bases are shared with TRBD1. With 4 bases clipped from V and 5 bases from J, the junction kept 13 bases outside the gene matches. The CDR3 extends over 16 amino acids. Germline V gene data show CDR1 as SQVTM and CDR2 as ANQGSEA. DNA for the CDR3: TGCAGCGTTGGACAGGGGATGAGGCTTGGCGATCAGCCCCAGCATTTT. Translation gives CSVGQGMRLGDQPQHF.

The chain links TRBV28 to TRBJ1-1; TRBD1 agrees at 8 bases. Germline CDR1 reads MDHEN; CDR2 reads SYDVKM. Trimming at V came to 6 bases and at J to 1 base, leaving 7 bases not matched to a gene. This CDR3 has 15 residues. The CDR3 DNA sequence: TGTGCCAGCAGCGCATCAGGGGGCGGGAACACTGAAGCTTTCTTT. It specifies CASSASGGGNTEAFF.